Listed below are T cell receptor beta chains from one sample, sequenced in a study of T cells expressing NK-cell markers. TCRdb re-called the 5' RACE reads and gives one entry per CDR3 protein, without DNA. This specimen shows 300,000 to 450,000 distinct CDR3 sequences; the ten leading clones hold roughly 5.2%. What was sequenced was blood T cells: a sorted CD56 or NKG2C T cell subset, CD4+ or CD8+ T cells, or bulk PBMC T cells (not recorded which). The receptors were gathered from a man aged 18-70 years in good health. Both conserved end residues are part of each CDR3.

j_call	v_call	cdr3_aa
TRBJ1-2	TRBV6-2/TRBV6-3	CASSYVGQGAYGYTF
TRBJ2-5	TRBV5-1	CASSFLSGQQETQYF
TRBJ1-3	TRBV11-1	CASSPRVGRRGAGNTIYF
TRBJ2-6	TRBV18	CASTIGGSLGANVLTF
TRBJ2-3	TRBV10-3	CAISAGLLSDTQYF
TRBJ2-7	TRBV29-1	CSVESNSYEQYF
TRBJ2-2	TRBV27	CASSATGGGDTGELFF
TRBJ2-7	TRBV2	CASSEALRAAGVQYF
TRBJ2-6	TRBV30	CATSTGALSGANVLTF
TRBJ2-7	TRBV20-1	CSARRPGAGEQYF
TRBJ2-5	TRBV15	CATSRDWGGVETQYF
TRBJ2-1	TRBV6-2/TRBV6-3	CASVRAGGPWNEQFF
TRBJ1-2	TRBV28	CASSPTGTGKGGYTF
TRBJ2-5	TRBV5-6	CASSFGMGTQYF
TRBJ1-5	TRBV2	CASSTQGDQPQHF
TRBJ2-2	TRBV7-2	CASSSPNTGELFF
TRBJ1-6	TRBV4-1	CASSQRFGDTHNSPLHF
TRBJ2-2	TRBV7-2	CASSAGLNTGELFF
TRBJ2-7	TRBV20-1	CSAAPTVYEQYF
TRBJ2-2	TRBV28	CAGRGATFTGELFF
TRBJ2-7	TRBV7-6	CASSQGLLYEQYF
TRBJ2-5	TRBV3-1	CASSRERGTRETQYF